This TCR beta chain was sequenced during a study of siplizumab effects on memory and regulatory T cells. Broader study findings: A major contribution to the alloresponse seemed to be made by naive T cells, which seemed more diverse than memory cells. Assignment of a naive or memory phenotype failed for roughly 80-96% of the proliferating CD4+ or CD8+ clones. In siplizumab conditions, mappable alloreactive CD4+ clones averaged about 69% Treg-derived, against around 28% in controls. Sequences below about 10^-5 frequency were poorly captured, and few alloreactive clones mapped to unstimulated subsets.

Relative to its sample, this clone is medium-sized. Its cognate antigen is unknown. The CDR3 is made up of 14 amino acids. The germline V gene encodes CDR1 SQVTM and CDR2 ANQGSEA. V lost 2 bases to trimming and J lost 1 base, with 11 bases between them. Measured with immunoSEQ multiplex PCR; TCRdb has only the in-frame clones, and not every one. The sample holds just over 60,000 clones, around 80% seen once. V and J are TRBV29-1 and TRBJ1-1, with D possibly TRBD1 on 5 matching bases. This clonotype originated in a human donor in good health. Sequenced input: memory CD4+ T cells sorted from blood. Written as DNA, the CDR3 is TGCAGCGTTGAAATTACAGGAACGAACACTGAAGCTTTCTTT. Protein: CSVEITGTNTEAFF.